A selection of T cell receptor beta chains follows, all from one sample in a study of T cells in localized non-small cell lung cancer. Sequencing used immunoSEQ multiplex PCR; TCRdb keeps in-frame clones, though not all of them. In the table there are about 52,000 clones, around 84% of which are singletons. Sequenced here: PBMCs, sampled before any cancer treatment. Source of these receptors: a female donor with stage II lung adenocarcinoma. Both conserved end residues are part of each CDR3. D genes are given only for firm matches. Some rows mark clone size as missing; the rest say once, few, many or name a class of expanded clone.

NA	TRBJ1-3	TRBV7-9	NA	CASSQRGDTIYF	TGTGCCAGCAGCCAAAGGGGGGACACCATATATTTT
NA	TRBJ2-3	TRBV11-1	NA	CASSLRQGAQYF	TGTGCCAGCAGCCTTCGGCAAGGCGCGCAGTATTTT
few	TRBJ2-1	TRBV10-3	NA	CAISESGGPVSGDEQFF	TGTGCCATCAGTGAGTCTGGGGGCCCCGTATCCGGAGATGAGCAGTTCTTC
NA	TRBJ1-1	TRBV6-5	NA	CASSRDPMNTEAFF	TGTGCCAGCAGTCGGGATCCAATGAACACTGAAGCTTTCTTT
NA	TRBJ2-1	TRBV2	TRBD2	CASRASGGMNEQFF	TGTGCCAGCAGGGCTAGCGGGGGGATGAATGAGCAGTTCTTC
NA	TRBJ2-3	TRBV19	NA	CASSARTDTQYF	TGTGCCAGTAGTGCCCGGACAGATACGCAGTATTTT
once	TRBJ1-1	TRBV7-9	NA	CASSLASRGTTEAFF	TGTGCCAGCAGCCTGGCTTCCAGGGGCACCACTGAAGCTTTCTTT
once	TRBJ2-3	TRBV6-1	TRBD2	CASRLAGATDTQYF	TGTGCCAGCAGACTAGCGGGGGCCACAGATACGCAGTATTTT
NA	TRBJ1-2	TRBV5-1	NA	CASSLGAGAEYGYTF	TGCGCCAGCAGCTTGGGGGCAGGGGCGGAGTATGGCTACACCTTC
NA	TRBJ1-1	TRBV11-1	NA	CASSPLTGFLEAFF	TGTGCCAGCAGCCCCCTAACAGGGTTTCTTGAAGCTTTCTTT
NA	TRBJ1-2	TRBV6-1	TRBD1	CASSEGQGGSYGYTF	TGTGCCAGCAGTGAAGGACAGGGGGGGTCCTATGGCTACACCTTC
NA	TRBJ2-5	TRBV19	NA	CASSEGGDQETQYF	TGTGCCAGTAGTGAGGGGGGGGACCAAGAGACCCAGTACTTC
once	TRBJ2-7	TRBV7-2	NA	CASSLAGGSYEQYF	TGTGCCAGCAGCTTAGCAGGGGGCTCCTACGAGCAGTACTTC
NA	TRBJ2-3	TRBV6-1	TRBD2	CASSEVSSGGADTQYF	TGTGCCAGCAGTGAAGTGTCTAGCGGGGGGGCAGATACGCAGTATTTT
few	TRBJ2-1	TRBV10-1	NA	CASSESKRSDEQFF	TGCGCCAGCAGTGAGTCTAAGCGTTCGGATGAGCAGTTCTTC
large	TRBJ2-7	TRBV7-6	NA	CASSLSGGGVYEQYF	TGTGCCAGCAGTCTCTCGGGAGGGGGCGTGTACGAGCAGTACTTC
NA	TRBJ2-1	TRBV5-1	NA	CASSLDVYEQFF	TGCGCCAGCAGCTTGGATGTCTATGAGCAGTTCTTC
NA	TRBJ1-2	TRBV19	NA	CASSIQAGVHGYTF	TGTGCCAGTAGTATCCAGGCAGGGGTCCATGGCTACACCTTC
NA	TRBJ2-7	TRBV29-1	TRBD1	CSVGTGVGEQYF	TGCAGCGTGGGGACAGGGGTAGGCGAGCAGTACTTC
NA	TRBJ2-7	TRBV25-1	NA	CASSDPSVLGTHEQYF	TGTGCCAGCAGTGACCCCTCGGTCCTAGGCACGCACGAGCAGTACTTC
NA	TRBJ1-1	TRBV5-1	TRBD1	CASSAGGWNTEAFF	TGCGCCAGCAGCGCAGGGGGCTGGAACACTGAAGCTTTCTTT
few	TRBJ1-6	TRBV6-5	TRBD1	CASSTTGTDNSPLHF	TGTGCCAGCAGTACGACAGGGACCGATAATTCACCCCTCCACTTT
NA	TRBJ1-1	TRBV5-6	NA	CASSLLGENTEAFF	TGTGCCAGCAGCTTGCTGGGGGAGAACACTGAAGCTTTCTTT
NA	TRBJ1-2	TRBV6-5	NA	CASSYLGNGYTF	TGTGCCAGCAGTTACCTTGGGAATGGCTACACCTTC
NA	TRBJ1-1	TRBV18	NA	CASSPERTGPMEAFF	TGTGCCAGCTCACCTGAAAGGACCGGCCCGATGGAAGCTTTCTTT
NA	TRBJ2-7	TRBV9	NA	CASSVTQGGYEQYF	TGTGCCAGCAGCGTAACACAGGGTGGGTACGAGCAGTACTTC
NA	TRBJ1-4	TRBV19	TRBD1	CASSPPGTGGGEKLFF	TGTGCCAGTAGTCCACCCGGGACAGGGGGAGGTGAAAAACTGTTTTTT
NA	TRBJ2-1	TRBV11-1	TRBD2	CASSPYWSGEMTNEQFF	TGTGCCAGCAGCCCCTATTGGAGCGGGGAAATGACCAATGAGCAGTTCTTC
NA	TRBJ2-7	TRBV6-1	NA	CASDSLHFSYEQYF	TGTGCCAGCGATAGTTTACACTTTTCCTACGAGCAGTACTTC
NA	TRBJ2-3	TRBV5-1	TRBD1	CASSWTGPDTQYF	TGCGCCAGCAGCTGGACAGGGCCCGATACGCAGTATTTT
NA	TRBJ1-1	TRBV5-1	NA	CASSSLTANTEAFF	TGCGCCAGCAGCTCATTGACAGCCAACACTGAAGCTTTCTTT
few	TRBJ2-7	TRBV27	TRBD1	CASSSARDRVYEQYF	TGTGCCAGCAGTTCTGCCCGGGACAGGGTCTACGAGCAGTACTTC
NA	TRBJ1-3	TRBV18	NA	CATTDASGNTIYF	TGTGCCACCACGGACGCTTCTGGAAACACCATATATTTT
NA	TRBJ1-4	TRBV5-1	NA	CASSPGPQGTNEKLFF	TGCGCCAGCAGCCCGGGCCCACAGGGCACTAATGAAAAACTGTTTTTT
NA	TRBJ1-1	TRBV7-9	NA	CASSPDSTEAFF	TGTGCCAGCAGCCCGGACAGCACTGAAGCTTTCTTT
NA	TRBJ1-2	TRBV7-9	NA	CASRATDSYGYTF	TGTGCCAGCCGCGCGACGGACTCCTATGGCTACACCTTC
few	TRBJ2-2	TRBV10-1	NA	CASSWAAPGELFF	TGCGCCAGCAGTTGGGCGGCACCCGGGGAGCTGTTTTTT
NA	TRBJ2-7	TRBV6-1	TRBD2	CASSESSGGINYEQYF	TGTGCCAGCAGTGAATCCAGCGGGGGCATAAATTACGAGCAGTACTTC
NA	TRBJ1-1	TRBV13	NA	CASSLRSIPRTEAFF	TGTGCCAGCAGCTTAAGGAGTATCCCAAGAACTGAAGCTTTCTTT
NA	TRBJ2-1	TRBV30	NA	CAWTQGLNNEQFF	TGTGCCTGGACCCAAGGACTGAACAATGAGCAGTTCTTC
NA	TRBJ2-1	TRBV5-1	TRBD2	CASSLGSGGSSYNEQFF	TGCGCCAGCAGCTTGGGAAGCGGGGGCAGCTCCTACAATGAGCAGTTCTTC
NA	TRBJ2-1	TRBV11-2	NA	CASSLGGASSYNEQFF	TGTGCCAGCAGCCTGGGGGGAGCGAGCTCCTACAATGAGCAGTTCTTC
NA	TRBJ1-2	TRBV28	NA	CASSLTLGDMDTF	TGTGCCAGCAGTCTCACCCTTGGGGACATGGACACCTTC
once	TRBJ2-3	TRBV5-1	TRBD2	CASSLGLAGGPDTQYF	TGCGCCAGCAGCTTGGGACTAGCGGGGGGGCCAGATACGCAGTATTTT
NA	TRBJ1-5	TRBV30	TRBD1	CAWSLPTGGFGNQPQHF	TGTGCCTGGAGTCTACCGACAGGGGGCTTCGGCAATCAGCCCCAGCATTTT
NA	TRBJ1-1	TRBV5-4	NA	CASSPGGGVGTTEAFF	TGTGCCAGCAGCCCCGGTGGAGGGGTGGGGACTACTGAAGCTTTCTTT
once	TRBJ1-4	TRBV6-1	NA	CASSLGPGGTEKLFF	TGTGCCAGCTCTCTCGGACCGGGGGGGACTGAAAAACTGTTTTTT
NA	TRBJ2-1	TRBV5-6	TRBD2	CASSPPPGGTVVYNEQFF	TGTGCCAGCAGCCCACCCCCGGGGGGGACGGTGGTATACAATGAGCAGTTCTTC